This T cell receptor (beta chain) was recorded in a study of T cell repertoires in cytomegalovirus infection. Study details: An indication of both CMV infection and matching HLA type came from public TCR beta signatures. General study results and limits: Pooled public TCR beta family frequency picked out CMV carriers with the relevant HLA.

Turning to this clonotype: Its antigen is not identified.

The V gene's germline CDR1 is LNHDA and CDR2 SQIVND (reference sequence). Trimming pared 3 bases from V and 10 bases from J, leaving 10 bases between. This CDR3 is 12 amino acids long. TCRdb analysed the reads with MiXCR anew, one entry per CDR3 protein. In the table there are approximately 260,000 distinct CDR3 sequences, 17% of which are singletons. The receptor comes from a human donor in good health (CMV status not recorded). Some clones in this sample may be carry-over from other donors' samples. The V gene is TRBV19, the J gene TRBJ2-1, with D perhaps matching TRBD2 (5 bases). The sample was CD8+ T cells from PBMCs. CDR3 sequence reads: CASSMGRTEQFF. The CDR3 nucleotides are TGTGCCAGTAGTATGGGGAGAACAGAGCAGTTCTTC.